This T cell receptor beta chain was sequenced for a study of T cells in Graves' hyperthyroidism and ophthalmopathy. Findings of the study overall: The model anticipated ophthalmopathy a median around six months pre-onset.

TCR beta CDR3 sequences were amplified from RNA transcripts. HTBI primers were employed in a first-round RT-PCR of the TCR CDR3. From the multiplex PCR reads, TCRdb called clonotypes with MiXCR, one entry per CDR3 protein. The sample lists almost 600,000 distinct CDR3 sequences, about 45% occurring once. This clonotype was detected ten times or more. The antigen is undetermined. Graves' hyperthyroidism was deemed stable given no ophthalmopathy progression within 18 months. Diagnostic assessment was based on clinical symptoms, serum thyroxine and TRAb, thyroid ultrasound and orbital computed tomography. This TCR was sampled from a woman aged 18-29 years with Graves' hyperthyroidism. The sequencing input was peripheral blood or thyroid tissue (not recorded which).

Here the CDR3 DNA reads TGTGCCACCGAGACAGGAGAACAAGAGACCCAGTACTTC. This translates into CATETGEQETQYF. The chain combines TRBV24-1 with TRBJ2-5; D may be TRBD1 (6 bases). The CDR3 consists of 13 residues. Germline V gives CDR1 KGHDR, CDR2 SFDVKD. Trimming stripped 9 bases from V and 2 bases from J, with 12 bases between.